The source of this TCR beta chain is a study of blood T cells in healthy people across ages. At the level of the study: About one barcoded TCR beta cDNA was captured per two T cells. Study results and caveats: Greater diversity and more naive CD4+ cells were seen in long-lived donors than in aged donors.

PCR was performed a second time for roughly 7 to 12 cycles using a sample-barcoded 5' primer and a J-beta primer mix. A single record per CDR3 protein comes from TCRdb applying MiXCR to the 5' RACE reads. This table has about 680,000 distinct CDR3 sequences, about 52% appearing once. For this clonotype: As yet, its antigen is unknown.

The sample comprised blood. This TCR was recovered from an older woman in good health.

In DNA form, the CDR3 reads TGCAGTCTTATCAAAGAGGGCCTTGCCAAAAACATTCAGTACTTC. Translated: CSLIKEGLAKNIQYF. The J gene is TRBJ2-4, the V gene TRBV20-1; tentatively, D is TRBD2 (5 bases). Germline lookup yields CDR1 DFQATT and CDR2 SNEGSKA (reference sequence). The CDR3 contains 15 residues. V lost 8 bases, J lost 1 base, and 18 bases lay in between.